The 3 T cell receptor beta chains presented below share a single source sample, sequenced in a study of T-cell reconstitution after alpha-beta-depleted transplantation in children. Unique molecular identifiers were used to barcode this TCRbeta library. TCRdb re-analysed the PCR reads in MiXCR, keeping a single row per CDR3 protein. Here the sample spans hundreds of thousands of distinct CDR3 sequences, around 13% being singletons. This sample comprised PBMCs, obtained before TCRalphabeta/CD19-depleted stem cell transplant. The origin of the receptors is a girl aged 2 to 10 with congenital amegakaryocytic thrombocytopenia, due to receive a stem cell transplant.

This clonotype was found many times. The chain joins TRBV20-1 to TRBJ2-3; D not certain. V was cut by 8 bases and J by 6 bases, with 12 bases left in between. The CDR3 consists of 11 residues. Germline CDR1 and CDR2: DFQATT and SNEGSKA (reference sequence). The CDR3 sequence: CSPPVGDTQYF. The CDR3 DNA follows: TGCAGTCCACCTGTGGGGGATACGCAGTATTTT.

Regarding this clonotype: A far larger clone is a single base away, which makes a read error likely. The chain links TRBV18 to TRBJ2-7, with D tentatively TRBD2 (5 bases). Trimming left V 7 bases short and J 2 bases short, with 12 bases between. The CDR3 spans 13 residues. Per germline, CDR1 KGHSH and CDR2 LQKENI. The CDR3 bases are TGTGCCAGCTTACCTTCGGGAACCTACGAGCAGTACTTC. This codes for CASLPSGTYEQYF. Using reference TRBV18 and TRBJ2-7 for the parts outside the CDR3, the full variable domain is NAGVMQNPRHLVRRRGQEARLRCSPMKGHSHVYWYRQLPEEGLKFMVYLQKENIIDESGMPKERFSAEFPKEGPSILRIQQVVRGDSAAYFCASLPSGTYEQYFGPGTRLTVT.

The genes are TRBV12-3 or TRBV12-4 and TRBJ2-1; D is undetermined. Trimming shortened V by 8 bases and J by 0 bases, and 11 bases separated the two germline ends. This CDR3 has 14 residues. CDR3 nucleotides: TGTGCCAGCCGTCTACTTAGCTCCTACAATGAGCAGTTCTTC. This encodes CASRLLSSYNEQFF.